This T cell receptor beta chain was recovered during a study of cytomegalovirus exposure and HLA in healthy donors. Points from the study as a whole: TCR beta chains associated with HLA were, in a later analysis, more clonally expanded than equally common others. TCR beta sequences reportedly predicted the HLA-A and HLA-B alleles of most subjects accurately. Sequencing likely caused a cluster of highly shared sequence variants.

Primers for the PCR totalled 60 Vbeta and 13 Jbeta. Produced via immunoSEQ multiplex PCR; TCRdb's table is partial and in-frame only. The sample contains about 110,000 clones, 76% of which appear only once. The V gene's germline CDR1 is SNHLY and CDR2 FYNNEI. There are 15 residues in the CDR3. V was cut by 0 bases and J by 9 bases, with 17 bases left in between. A remark on this clone: Its antigen is unknown.

Input material: PBMCs. The J gene is TRBJ2-5, the V gene TRBV2; D is perhaps TRBD1 (6 bases). This sequence was found in a man aged 18 to 30 in good health and CMV-seronegative. The DNA of the CDR3 is TGTGCCAGCAGTGAAGCACGGACAGCCCCACGGGCCCAGTACTTC. Amino acid sequence: CASSEARTAPRAQYF.